This passage covers 2 T cell receptor beta chains from one sample sequenced in a study of cytomegalovirus exposure and HLA in healthy donors. Sequenced by immunoSEQ multiplex PCR; TCRdb stores in-frame clones only, minus some. The data hold about 120,000 clones, with 90% to 97% observed a single time. The sequenced sample was PBMCs. The receptors were gathered from a man between 18 and 29 years old in good health and CMV-seronegative.

This rearrangement joins TRBV7-3 to TRBJ2-7; 8 bases agree with TRBD2. Germline V gene sequence: CDR1 SGHTA, CDR2 FQGTGA. The V and J ends lost 5 bases and 3 bases, in that order; junction bases with no gene match: 6. This CDR3 has 14 residues. CDR3 sequence (DNA): TGTGCCAGCAGCCCATTAGCGGGAAACTACGAGCAGTACTTC. Protein sequence: CASSPLAGNYEQYF.

The rearrangement links TRBV27 to TRBJ2-3; 7 bases line up with TRBD2. Germline-derived CDR1 and CDR2 are MNHEY and SMNVEV (reference sequence). Trimming removed 7 bases from V and 4 bases from J; junction bases left unmatched: 11. This CDR3 is built from 15 residues. The CDR3 spells CASTLGTTQADTQYF. Here the CDR3 DNA reads TGTGCCAGCACCCTGGGGACTACCCAAGCAGATACGCAGTATTTT.